The rows below give T cell receptor beta chains drawn from one sample of a study of blood T cell repertoires in COVID-19. Sequenced by immunoSEQ multiplex PCR; TCRdb stores in-frame clones only, minus some. There are roughly 270,000 clones in the sample; around 84% occur only once, and roughly 2.5% lies in the top ten. Material: PBMCs or T cells enriched from blood (not recorded which). These receptors all stem from a woman aged 50 to 60 who had recovered from COVID-19. The CDR3 runs from the conserved cysteine through the conserved F or W. The order of the fields is V gene, D gene, clone size, J gene, CDR3 protein, CDR3 DNA. D genes are given only for firm matches. The size entry is marked missing in some rows and otherwise reads once, few, many or a size class.

TRBV27	-	-	TRBJ1-1	CASSFYGVGTEAFF	TGTGCCAGCAGTTTTTACGGGGTTGGGACTGAAGCTTTCTTT
TRBV29-1	TRBD2	-	TRBJ2-5	CSVEGREGPRETQYF	TGCAGCGTTGAAGGGCGGGAGGGCCCCCGGGAGACCCAGTACTTC
TRBV19	TRBD1	-	TRBJ2-3	CASSGDRGPFASTDTQYF	TGTGCCAGTAGTGGGGACAGGGGGCCCTTCGCTAGCACAGATACGCAGTATTTT
TRBV7-2	-	once	TRBJ2-2	CASSRGRIGELFF	TGTGCCAGCAGCCGAGGTAGGATCGGGGAGCTGTTTTTT
TRBV7-3	TRBD2	few	TRBJ2-2	CASSPLGLAGGELFF	TGTGCCAGCAGCCCGCTCGGACTAGCGGGCGGGGAGCTGTTTTTT
TRBV19	-	-	TRBJ1-1	CASSTGRFWVAAHTEAFF	TGTGCCAGTAGTACTGGGCGTTTTTGGGTTGCAGCTCACACTGAAGCTTTCTTT
TRBV6-1	TRBD1	once	TRBJ1-4	CASSDRDRRTTNEKLFF	TGTGCCAGCAGTGACCGGGACAGGAGAACAACTAATGAAAAACTGTTTTTT
TRBV5-6	TRBD2	once	TRBJ2-2	CASSPVASGSSGELFF	TGTGCCAGCAGCCCTGTTGCTAGCGGGAGTTCCGGGGAGCTGTTTTTT
TRBV19	TRBD1	-	TRBJ1-5	CASSAGGRDQPQHF	TGTGCCAGTAGTGCAGGGGGTAGGGATCAGCCCCAGCATTTT
TRBV11-2	-	-	TRBJ2-4	CASRTGTPPRIQYF	TGTGCCAGCAGGACCGGGACACCCCCTCGCATTCAGTACTTC
TRBV5-1	-	-	TRBJ2-1	CASSLGGTRDHNEQFF	TGCGCCAGCAGCCTGGGCGGGACTCGGGATCACAATGAGCAGTTCTTC
TRBV11-2	-	once	TRBJ2-7	CASIENRHFGEQYF	TGTGCCAGCATCGAGAACAGGCATTTTGGAGAGCAGTACTTC
TRBV12-3/TRBV12-4	-	once	TRBJ1-2	CASRLTVGHGYTF	TGTGCCAGCAGATTGACAGTGGGCCATGGCTACACCTTC
TRBV12-5	TRBD2	-	TRBJ2-7	CASGFGAGAQYEQYF	TGTGCTAGTGGTTTTGGAGCGGGGGCCCAGTACGAGCAGTACTTC
TRBV19	TRBD1	-	TRBJ1-4	CASSSPGQGNEKLFF	TGTGCCAGTAGTTCCCCGGGACAGGGGAATGAAAAACTGTTTTTT
TRBV7-3	-	-	TRBJ2-3	CASSSSGDTQYF	TGTGCCAGCAGCTCATCAGGGGATACGCAGTATTTT
TRBV7-9	-	-	TRBJ1-1	CASSFLSENTEAFF	TGTGCCAGCAGCTTTTTATCAGAGAACACTGAAGCTTTCTTT
TRBV6-2/TRBV6-3	TRBD1	-	TRBJ1-2	CASSNSDRGNYGYTF	TGTGCCAGCAGTAATTCGGACAGGGGAAACTATGGCTACACCTTC
TRBV7-3	TRBD2	-	TRBJ2-5	CATALAGEETQYF	TGTGCCACCGCTCTAGCGGGTGAAGAGACCCAGTACTTC
TRBV11-2	TRBD2	once	TRBJ2-3	CASSSTSGPRYF	TGTGCCAGCAGCTCAACTAGCGGGCCCAGGTATTTT
TRBV25-1	TRBD2	-	TRBJ2-5	CASSDATVVAGEETQYF	TGTGCCAGCAGTGACGCCACGGTGGTAGCGGGAGAAGAGACCCAGTACTTC
TRBV4-3	TRBD1	-	TRBJ1-1	CASSQGDRGHTEAFF	TGCGCCAGCAGCCAAGGGGACAGGGGCCACACTGAAGCTTTCTTT
TRBV6-4	-	-	TRBJ1-2	CASSDSSQGTYGYTF	TGTGCCAGCAGTGATTCGAGCCAGGGTACCTATGGCTACACCTTC
TRBV5-1	TRBD1	-	TRBJ2-1	CASGGQGAGHEQFF	TGCGCCAGCGGGGGGCAGGGGGCCGGCCATGAGCAGTTCTTC
TRBV3-1/TRBV3-2	-	-	TRBJ1-5	CASSLTGQPQHF	TGTGCCAGCAGCCTTACGGGTCAGCCCCAGCATTTT
TRBV7-9	TRBD1	-	TRBJ2-2	CASREVRDRGPGELFF	TGTGCCAGCAGAGAGGTCCGGGACAGGGGGCCCGGGGAGCTGTTTTTT
TRBV30	TRBD1	once	TRBJ1-5	CAWSGTVNQPQHF	TGTGCCTGGAGCGGGACAGTTAATCAGCCCCAGCATTTT
TRBV7-8	-	-	TRBJ1-4	CASSRRTAINEKLFF	TGTGCCAGCAGCCGACGGACAGCGATTAATGAAAAACTGTTTTTT
TRBV4-3	-	-	TRBJ1-1	CASSQDERTEAFF	TGCGCCAGCAGCCAAGATGAGAGGACTGAAGCTTTCTTT
TRBV2	TRBD2	-	TRBJ2-3	CASSLLAVTDTQYF	TGTGCCAGCAGTCTCCTAGCGGTGACAGATACGCAGTATTTT
TRBV3-1/TRBV3-2	-	-	TRBJ2-7	CASSQGRGSYEQYF	TGTGCCAGCAGCCAAGGCAGGGGTTCCTACGAGCAGTACTTC
TRBV24-1	TRBD1	-	TRBJ1-2	CATSAGQGLRYTF	TGTGCCACCAGCGCCGGACAGGGCTTACGCTACACCTTC
TRBV4-2	TRBD2	few	TRBJ2-7	CAIQIAGFDSYEQYF	TGTGCCATCCAGATAGCGGGTTTCGACTCCTACGAGCAGTACTTC
TRBV19	-	-	TRBJ1-2	CASSADRLYGYTF	TGTGCCAGTAGTGCGGACAGACTCTATGGCTACACCTTC
TRBV19	-	-	TRBJ1-3	CASNRGISGNTIYF	TGTGCCAGTAACCGGGGAATATCTGGAAACACCATATATTTT
TRBV19	TRBD2	-	TRBJ2-1	CASLAGVGNEQFF	TGTGCCAGTTTGGCGGGAGTGGGTAATGAGCAGTTCTTC
TRBV11-2	TRBD1	-	TRBJ2-3	CASSLTGTGGLDTQYF	TGTGCCAGCAGCTTAACCGGGACAGGGGGCTTGGATACGCAGTATTTT
TRBV10-3	-	-	TRBJ1-1	CAISESQDLNTEAFF	TGTGCCATCAGTGAGTCGCAGGACTTGAACACTGAAGCTTTCTTT
TRBV5-1	TRBD1	-	TRBJ2-7	CASSWTGTGAYEQYF	TGCGCCAGCAGCTGGACCGGGACAGGGGCCTACGAGCAGTACTTC
TRBV5-4	TRBD2	-	TRBJ2-1	CASSFEGLAAYNEQFF	TGTGCCAGCAGCTTTGAAGGACTAGCCGCCTACAATGAGCAGTTCTTC
TRBV28	TRBD2	-	TRBJ2-5	CATESSGYSQETQYF	TGTGCCACTGAAAGTAGCGGGTACAGCCAAGAGACCCAGTACTTC
TRBV2	TRBD1	-	TRBJ1-5	CASSVDRFSNQPQHF	TGTGCCAGCAGTGTGGACAGGTTTAGCAATCAGCCCCAGCATTTT
TRBV19	-	-	TRBJ1-6	CASSIRSGDVPLHF	TGTGCCAGTAGTATACGGTCAGGGGATGTACCCCTCCACTTT
TRBV12-3/TRBV12-4	-	-	TRBJ1-2	CASSFSDYGYTF	TGTGCCAGCAGTTTTTCGGACTATGGCTACACCTTC
TRBV19	-	-	TRBJ1-2	CASSAYFGQNANYGYTF	TGTGCCAGTAGCGCATACTTCGGACAAAACGCTAACTATGGCTACACCTTC